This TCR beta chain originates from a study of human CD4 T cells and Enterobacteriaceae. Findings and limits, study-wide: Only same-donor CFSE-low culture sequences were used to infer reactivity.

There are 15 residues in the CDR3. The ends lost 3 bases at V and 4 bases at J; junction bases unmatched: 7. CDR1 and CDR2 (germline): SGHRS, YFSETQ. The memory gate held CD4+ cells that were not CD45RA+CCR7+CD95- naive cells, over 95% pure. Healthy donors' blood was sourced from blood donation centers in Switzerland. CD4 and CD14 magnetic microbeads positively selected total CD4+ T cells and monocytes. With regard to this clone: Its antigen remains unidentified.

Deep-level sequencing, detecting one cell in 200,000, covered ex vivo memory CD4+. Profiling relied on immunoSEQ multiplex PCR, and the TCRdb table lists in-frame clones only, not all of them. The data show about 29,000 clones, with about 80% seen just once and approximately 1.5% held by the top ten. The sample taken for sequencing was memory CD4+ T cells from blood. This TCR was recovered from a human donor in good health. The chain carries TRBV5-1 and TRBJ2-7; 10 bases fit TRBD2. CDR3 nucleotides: TGCGCCAGCAGCTCAGGAGCGGGAGGGGGGTACGAGCAGTACTTC. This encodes CASSSGAGGGYEQYF.